Below are 20 T cell receptor beta chains sequenced from a single sample in a study of T cell clonality in common variable immunodeficiency. This table comes from immunoSEQ multiplex PCR, and its TCRdb copy is limited to in-frame clones, with some not included. Singletons are absent from the sample, which has under 65,000 clones. The source material was peripheral blood mononuclear cells. The receptor set was obtained from a person between 18 and 70 years old in good health.

The table lists this clone with many counts. The read is 3 residues too short to cover the CDR3 end, so that end is filled in from the germline J gene. V gene TRBV19 combines with J gene TRBJ1-4; possible D gene TRBD1, 6 bases. Deletions cut 6 bases from V and 8 bases from J, with 13 bases between. CDR1 is LNHDA, CDR2 SQIVND, per germline (reference sequence). The CDR3 sequence is 13 residues long. The sequenced CDR3 bases are TGTGCCAGTAGCCAGGGGTCGCGAGAAAAA. Translating gives CASSQGSREK. The CDR3 in full is CASSQGSREKLFF.

Ten or more counts support this clone. The read gets to within 3 residues of the CDR3 end, and the germline J gene fills in the rest. The chain employs TRBV20-1 and TRBJ2-7; a possible D gene is TRBD2 (7 bases). Germline CDR1 reads DFQATT; CDR2 reads SNEGSKA (reference sequence). Trimming left V 4 bases short and J 2 bases short, with 15 bases between. The CDR3 contains 14 residues. The CDR3 sequence is CSAMTRGGTYEQYF. The sequenced part of the CDR3 DNA is TGCAGTGCTATGACAAGGGGGGGAACCTACGAG.

This clone was counted many times. Coverage ceases 3 residues before the CDR3 finishes, and the germline J gene fills in the end. This sequence joins TRBV19 and TRBJ1-3, with a weak D call TRBD1 (6 bases). The germline V and J ends were trimmed by 5 bases and 4 bases, with 9 bases remaining between them. CDR3 length: 13 residues. The V gene's germline CDR1 is LNHDA and CDR2 SQIVND (reference sequence). The sequenced part of the CDR3 DNA is TGTGCCAGTAGTCCAGGGGAAGGAAACACC. It specifies CASSPGEGNT. The complete CDR3 reads CASSPGEGNTIYF.

Ten or more counts support this clone. The read ends 3 residues shy of where the CDR3 ends; the end is completed using the germline J gene. The rearrangement joins TRBV29-1 to TRBJ1-5; D is perhaps TRBD1 (5 bases). CDR1 and CDR2 (germline): SQVTM, ANQGSEA. V lost 6 bases and J lost 6, with 12 bases in between. This CDR3 has 12 residues. The part of the CDR3 DNA that was read is TGCAGCGTAACCCAGGGTACTCAGCCC. Its translation: CSVTQGTQP. The CDR3 in full is CSVTQGTQPQHF.

This clone was found many times. The read stops 3 residues short of the end of the CDR3; the missing end is completed from the germline J gene. J is TRBJ1-1 and V is TRBV28; possible D gene TRBD1, 5 bases. CDR3 size: 14 residues. Between the trimmed V and J ends, which lost 3 bases and 3 bases, there was a span of 11 bases. Germline V gives CDR1 MDHEN, CDR2 SYDVKM. The chain's CDR3 is CASSLAGWDTEAFF. Incomplete CDR3 DNA: TGTGCCAGCAGTTTGGCAGGGTGGGACACTGAA.

This clone was seen ten or more times. The CDR3 is cut off 3 residues early in the read; its end comes from the germline J gene. V gene TRBV5-4 combines with J gene TRBJ1-2, with D tentatively TRBD1 (5 bases). Looked up from germline, CDR1 is SGHNT and CDR2 is YYREEE (reference sequence). V shed 6 bases and J shed 5 bases, with 14 bases lying between them. CDR3 size: 13 residues. This CDR3 is CASKTGSNYGYTF. The sequenced CDR3 bases are TGTGCCAGCAAAACAGGCTCCAATTATGGC.

This clone was picked up a small number of times. The read terminates 3 residues ahead of where the CDR3 ends, so the germline J gene completes it. The chain couples TRBV7-2 to TRBJ1-2; D is possibly TRBD1 (6 bases). The V gene's germline CDR1 is SGHTA and CDR2 FQGNSA. This CDR3 contains 14 residues. The CDR3 bases that were read are TGTGCCAGCCAAAAGGGGGGGTTCCAAAACATC. This sequence encodes CASQKGGFQNI. The entire CDR3 reads CASQKGGFQNIYTF.

The table lists this clone with many counts. The read terminates 3 residues before the CDR3 end, so the remaining end is supplied by the germline J gene. The chain carries TRBV5-4 and TRBJ1-4; 12 positions agree with TRBD1. The germline CDR1 and CDR2 sequences are SGHNT and YYREEE (reference sequence). J gave up 5 bases and V 2 bases, and 4 bases lay outside the gene matches. The CDR3 contains 16 residues. Incomplete CDR3 DNA: TGTGCCAGCAGCTTCGGGACAGGGGGCGCGAATGAAAAA. This sequence encodes CASSFGTGGANEK. The whole CDR3 region reads CASSFGTGGANEKLFF.

This clone was found many times. Read sequence stops 3 residues before the CDR3 end, and the germline J gene provides the missing end. The J gene is TRBJ1-1, the V gene TRBV7-9; D unresolved. V lost 5 bases and J lost 2, with 12 bases in between. Germline V lookup: CDR1 SEHNR, CDR2 FQNEAQ (reference sequence). The CDR3 spans 14 residues. The CDR3 bases that were read are TGTGCCAGCAGCCAAGGGTTCGGAAACACTGAA. It encodes CASSQGFGNTE. The entire CDR3 protein is CASSQGFGNTEAFF.

This clone was seen ten or more times. The observed sequence ends 3 residues before the CDR3 terminus, with the missing tail filled in from the germline J gene. This chain connects TRBV2 to TRBJ2-3, with D possibly TRBD1 on 5 matching bases. With 7 bases removed from V and 4 bases from J, the gap between germline ends came to 15 bases. The germline gives CDR1 SNHLY, CDR2 FYNNEI. This CDR3 has 14 amino acids. The chain's CDR3 is CASTRTVRADTQYF. The CDR3 DNA, read in part, is TGTGCCAGCACTAGAACGGTCAGGGCAGATACG.

This clone was observed many times. With the read ending 3 residues before the CDR3 end, the germline J gene is used to fill in that end. The rearrangement uses TRBV2 and TRBJ2-7, with D tentatively TRBD1 (5 bases). V was pared by 5 bases and J by 3 bases, with 8 bases between. CDR1 SNHLY and CDR2 FYNNEI come from the germline V gene. This CDR3 is 12 amino acids long. Here the CDR3 reads CASSLDNYEQYF. Incomplete CDR3 DNA: TGTGCCAGCAGTCTGGACAACTACGAG.

This clone was observed many times. CDR3 DNA, as far as it was read: TGTGCCAGCAGCCAAGCACTAGCGGGGTTCTACGAG. Translating gives CASSQALAGFYE. The entire CDR3 protein reads CASSQALAGFYEQYF. The J gene is TRBJ2-7, the V gene TRBV14; 10 bases are a match to TRBD2. The read ends 3 residues before the CDR3 terminus; that terminus is restored from the germline J gene. The ends lost 1 base at V and 3 bases at J; junction bases unmatched: 3. The length of the CDR3 is 15 residues. Germline lookup yields CDR1 SGHDN and CDR2 FVKESK.

This clone was found many times. The covered CDR3 bases are TGCAGTGCTAGTTCTCTAGCGGGAGTCATGGCAGATACG. Translated: CSASSLAGVMADT. The full CDR3 protein is CSASSLAGVMADTQYF. This sequence joins TRBV20-1 and TRBJ2-3; 10 bases match TRBD2. The CDR3 is cut off 3 residues early in the read; its end comes from the germline J gene. CDR1 and CDR2 (germline): DFQATT, SNEGSKA (reference sequence). The CDR3 contains 16 residues. After removal of 3 bases from V and 4 bases from J, the junction contained 10 bases not matched to a gene.

This clone appeared many times. With the read ending 3 residues before the CDR3 end, the germline J gene is used to fill in that end. The V call is TRBV5-4, the J call TRBJ2-5, with TRBD1 matching over 7 bases. The CDR3 spans 14 residues. Germline CDR1 is SGHNT and CDR2 is YYREEE (reference sequence). J gave up 6 bases and V 2 bases, and 7 bases lay outside the gene matches. The DNA read from the CDR3 is TGTGCCAGCAGCTTAGAACAGGGGCGAAAGACC. Amino acid sequence: CASSLEQGRKT. The whole CDR3 reads CASSLEQGRKTQYF.

This clone was detected many times. This CDR3 reads CSARDRRGLDTNEKLFF. Incomplete CDR3 DNA: TGCAGTGCTAGAGATAGACGGGGGTTAGACACTAATGAAAAA. The chain carries TRBV20-1 and TRBJ1-4; perhaps TRBD1 as D (5 bases). The read ends 3 residues early relative to the CDR3; the germline J gene fills the gap. The V end lost 0 bases, the J end lost 2 bases, and 16 bases lay between the germline ends. Germline loops: CDR1 DFQATT, CDR2 SNEGSKA (reference sequence). The CDR3 runs to 17 residues.

This clone was picked up many times. From the germline J gene comes the end of the CDR3, since the read stops 3 residues before it. The chain combines TRBV6-1 with TRBJ2-5, with unresolved D. Germline loops: CDR1 MNHNS, CDR2 SASEGT. V was cut by 2 bases and J by 1 base, with 8 bases left in between. The CDR3 extends over 14 amino acids. CDR3 region: CASSEHPLQETQYF. CDR3 bases read: TGTGCCAGCAGTGAACATCCACTCCAAGAGACC.

At least ten counts were recorded for this clone. The read gets to within 3 residues of the CDR3 end, and the germline J gene fills in the rest. This chain uses TRBV18 with TRBJ1-5, with D hard to call. CDR1 and CDR2 from the germline V gene are KGHSH and LQKENI. V was trimmed by 0 bases and J by 5 bases, leaving 14 bases between them. The CDR3 totals 16 residues. Incomplete CDR3 DNA: TGTGCCAGCTCACCACCGTCGTCAGGTCTTGATCAGCCC. Translating it yields CASSPPSSGLDQP. The full CDR3 protein is CASSPPSSGLDQPQHF.

This clone was seen repeatedly, ten times or more. The DNA ends 3 residues before the CDR3 does, and the rest of the CDR3 is filled in from the germline J gene. The rearrangement joins TRBV7-9 to TRBJ2-1; 13 nucleotides align to TRBD2. In germline, CDR1 is SEHNR, CDR2 FQNEAQ (reference sequence). J gave up 4 bases and V 4 bases, and 1 base lay outside the gene matches. This CDR3 contains 15 residues. Incomplete CDR3 DNA: TGTGCCAGCAGCTCGGGACTAGCGGGGTACAATGAG. Its translation: CASSSGLAGYNE. The CDR3 as a whole reads CASSSGLAGYNEQFF.

This clone was seen many times. Read coverage stops 3 residues before the CDR3 terminus; the germline J gene supplies the remainder. The chain recombines TRBV28 with TRBJ2-3, with D hard to call. Germline assignment: CDR1 MDHEN and CDR2 SYDVKM. This CDR3 has 12 amino acids. Trimming left V 5 bases short and J 2 bases short, with 5 bases between. The CDR3 is CASSGPTDTQYF. The CDR3 bases that were read are TGTGCCAGCAGTGGGCCCACAGATACG.

This clone has at least ten counts. From the germline J gene comes the end of the CDR3, since the read stops 3 residues before it. The rearrangement links TRBV2 to TRBJ1-5, with 7 bases lining up with TRBD1. V trimming: 4 bases; J trimming: 0 bases; junction bases outside the gene matches: 12. CDR1 SNHLY and CDR2 FYNNEI come from the germline V gene. CDR3 size: 18 residues. The part of the CDR3 DNA that was read is TGTGCCAGCAGTGGGTCGAGGGACAGTCCTAATAGCAATCAGCCC. Translating it yields CASSGSRDSPNSNQP. The CDR3 as a whole reads CASSGSRDSPNSNQPQHF. Full variable domain (rest looked up from reference TRBV2 and TRBJ1-5): EPEVTQTPSHQVTQMGQEVILRCVPISNHLYFYWYRQILGQKVEFLVSFYNNEISEKSEIFDDQFSVERPDGSNFTLKIRSTKLEDSAMYFCASSGSRDSPNSNQPQHFGDGTRLSIL.